This record looks at one T cell receptor (beta chain) sequence and its context. This entry comes from a study of T cell changes during pregnancy in multiple sclerosis. V lost 6 bases to trimming and J lost 4 bases; unmatched junction nucleotides: 11. Germline lookup yields CDR1 SQVTM and CDR2 ANQGSEA. The CDR3 loop spans 15 amino acids. Clones were read by immunoSEQ multiplex PCR, and TCRdb kept only the in-frame ones, dropping some. The sample includes more than 70,000 clones, just over 90% of them seen just once. The material was peripheral blood, obtained in the second trimester of pregnancy. The chain combines TRBV29-1 with TRBJ2-2, with 7 positions matching TRBD2. The receptor was isolated from a female donor with multiple sclerosis, enrolled in a pregnancy study. The CDR3 nucleotides read TGCAGCGTCCTGATGGGAGGGGTCTTCACCGGGGAGCTGTTTTTT. Amino acids: CSVLMGGVFTGELFF.